A selection of T cell receptor beta chains follows, all from one sample in a study of cytomegalovirus exposure and HLA in healthy donors. TCRdb's table, derived via immunoSEQ multiplex PCR, lists solely in-frame clones and lacks some. This sample has 120,000 to 150,000 clones; roughly 85% occur once, and the top ten carry 1.7%. Sequencing used PBMCs. These receptors all come from a woman aged 30 to 39 in good health and CMV-seronegative. Both conserved end residues are part of each CDR3. Fields, in order: V gene, D gene, J gene, clone size, CDR3 DNA, CDR3 protein. The D gene is left open where the match is weak. Rows give clone size only sometimes, using once, few, many, or a class for an expanded clone.

TRBV2	NA	TRBJ2-7	NA	TGTGCCAGCAGTTCTCAAGGTCAGGGGGAGCAGTACTTC	CASSSQGQGEQYF
TRBV7-2	NA	TRBJ1-5	NA	TGTGCCAGCAGCTTAGATCCAGGGCTTTTCAATCAGCCCCAGCATTTT	CASSLDPGLFNQPQHF
TRBV30	TRBD1	TRBJ1-2	NA	TGTGCCTGGAGTGTAGGGACAGGGAAGCATGGCTACACCTTC	CAWSVGTGKHGYTF
TRBV19	TRBD2	TRBJ2-2	NA	TGTGCCAGTAGCAATCCTAGCGGGGGACGAAACACCGGGGAGCTGTTTTTT	CASSNPSGGRNTGELFF
TRBV9	NA	TRBJ1-6	NA	TGTGCCAGCAGCGTAGATCGGGTTGGCAATTCACCCCTCCACTTT	CASSVDRVGNSPLHF
TRBV5-1	TRBD1	TRBJ2-2	NA	TGCGCCAGCAGCGTGGGACAGGGGGCTAACGGGGAGCTGTTTTTT	CASSVGQGANGELFF
TRBV5-1	NA	TRBJ2-7	NA	TGCGCCAGCAGCTTCCCCACCAAGGCGGAGAACGAGCAGTACTTC	CASSFPTKAENEQYF
TRBV7-9	NA	TRBJ1-1	NA	TGTGCCACCCGCGATGAGAACACTGAAGCTTTCTTT	CATRDENTEAFF
TRBV7-9	NA	TRBJ1-1	few	TGTGCCAGCAGCTTAGGAGAGCGGACAGCAGAAGCTTTCTTT	CASSLGERTAEAFF
TRBV6-5	TRBD1	TRBJ2-2	NA	TGTGCCAGCAGTTACACAGGGGGCACCGGGGAGCTGTTTTTT	CASSYTGGTGELFF
TRBV5-5	NA	TRBJ2-3	NA	TGTGCCAGCAGCCCTCCCCTCCTAGGCATTAGCACAGATACGCAGTATTTT	CASSPPLLGISTDTQYF
TRBV14	NA	TRBJ1-1	once	TGTGCCAGCAGCCAAGGAGGAGGCGGTATCGCTGAAGCTTTCTTT	CASSQGGGGIAEAFF